The 19 T cell receptor beta chains below come from one sample, sequenced in a study of CD8 T cells in ankylosing spondylitis (dated by TCRdb to about 2017). Library preparation used 5' RACE. TCRdb shows the sequencer as Illumina HiSeq 2500. TCRdb reran the public reads through fastp at Q25 and MiXCR, keeping productive beta chains. When rows share a CDR3 protein, they turn into one entry using the most common DNA and genes. For this sample the table gives 150,000 to 200,000 distinct CDR3 sequences, of which 18% were detected only once. Roughly 4% of the sample goes to the ten largest clones. Sequencing was done on a sample of blood, either unsorted or a sorted T cell fraction (not recorded which). These receptors came from a male donor aged 10-30 years with ankylosing spondylitis or in good health (not recorded which). Donor details come from another sample of the same person, matched by shared clones.

This clonotype was seen repeatedly, ten times or more. The CDR3 coding sequence is TGCAGTGCTCATACCGGGACAGATTATAATTCACCCCTCCACTTT. It specifies CSAHTGTDYNSPLHF. The chain recombines TRBV20-1 with TRBJ1-6; 7 bases line up with TRBD1. This CDR3 has 15 amino acids. With V trimmed by 5 bases and J by 4 bases, 8 bases remained unmatched. CDR1 and CDR2 (germline): DFQATT, SNEGSKA (reference sequence).

This chain links TRBV29-1 with TRBJ1-1; the D is unclear. In germline, CDR1 is SQVTM, CDR2 ANQGSEA. This CDR3 region has 10 residues. Trimming took 4 bases from V and 4 from J, leaving 4 bases between them. CDR3: CSVGGTEAFF. The CDR3 nucleotides are TGCAGCGTTGGAGGCACTGAAGCTTTCTTT.

In its sample, this clonotype was seen many times. The genes are TRBV6-5 and TRBJ1-1; possibly TRBD1 for D (5 bases). Per germline, CDR1 MNHEY and CDR2 SVGAGI. Trimming stripped 4 bases from V and 1 base from J, with 10 bases between. The CDR3 sequence is 14 residues long. CDR3 nucleotides: TGTGCCAGCAGTTTTCTAGGGGCGAACACTGAAGCTTTCTTT. It yields the protein CASSFLGANTEAFF.

V usage is TRBV9 and J usage is TRBJ2-1; TRBD2 agrees at 8 bases. The CDR3 is 15 residues long. Germline assignment: CDR1 SGDLS and CDR2 YYNGEE. J was trimmed by 5 bases and V by 6 bases; bases with no gene match: 10. The CDR3 DNA reads TGTGCCAGCACCCCAAGCGGGAGCATGGACAATGAGCAGTTCTTC. Translating it yields CASTPSGSMDNEQFF.

This clonotype was found many times. The rearrangement joins TRBV18 to TRBJ2-1, with 11 bases lining up with TRBD1. CDR1 KGHSH and CDR2 LQKENI come from the germline V gene. The trim removed 0 bases at V and 7 bases at J, leaving 2 bases unmatched. This CDR3 spans 15 amino acids. The CDR3 DNA reads TGTGCCAGCTCACCACCGGGGGACAGGGGGAATGAGCAGTTCTTC. This translates into CASSPPGDRGNEQFF.

The table lists this clonotype with many counts. The chain carries TRBV20-1 and TRBJ2-2, with 7 bases matching TRBD2. Trimming cost V 7 bases and J 6 bases; bases outside gene matches: 5. This CDR3 has 12 residues. The germline V gene encodes CDR1 DFQATT and CDR2 SNEGSKA (reference sequence). The CDR3 protein is CSGLLAAGELFF. CDR3 coding DNA: TGCAGTGGGCTCCTAGCGGCCGGGGAGCTGTTTTTT.

This clonotype was seen ten or more times. The rearrangement joins TRBV5-8 to TRBJ2-1, with 7 bases fitting TRBD1. CDR1 and CDR2 from the germline V gene are SGHTS and YDEGEE. This CDR3 spans 14 amino acids. V was clipped by 4 bases and J by 6 bases; unmatched bases: 7. The CDR3 spells CASSPLTGANEQFF. The CDR3 nucleotides read TGTGCCAGCAGCCCCCTAACAGGGGCCAATGAGCAGTTCTTC.

The sample holds many counts of this clonotype. The V gene is TRBV25-1, the J gene TRBJ2-3; either TRBD1 or TRBD2 may fit D (5 bases each). Between the trimmed V and J ends, which lost 5 bases and 5 bases, there was a span of 11 bases. The CDR3 runs 13 residues. CDR1 and CDR2 from the germline V gene are MGHDK and SYGVNS. The CDR3 reads CASSPGAKDTQYF. The CDR3, as DNA: TGTGCCAGCAGTCCCGGGGCCAAAGATACGCAGTATTTT.

This clonotype was detected many times. CDR3 loop: CATSDIGGRLNEQFF. In nucleotides, the CDR3 is TGTGCCACCAGTGATATCGGCGGGAGGCTCAATGAGCAGTTCTTC. The rearrangement joins TRBV24-1 to TRBJ2-1; TRBD2 matches at 8 bases. The CDR3 is 15 residues long. Germline CDR1 is KGHDR and CDR2 is SFDVKD. J gave up 6 bases and V 3 bases, and 6 bases lay outside the gene matches.

At least ten counts were recorded for this clonotype. The gene calls are TRBV5-4 and TRBJ2-7; D call uncertain. Germline V gene sequence: CDR1 SGHNT, CDR2 YYREEE (reference sequence). Trimming stripped 4 bases from V and 0 bases from J, with 8 bases between. This CDR3 is built from 13 residues. CDR3 in DNA: TGTGCCAGCAGCGTCCAAAGCTCCTACGAGCAGTACTTC. This gives the protein CASSVQSSYEQYF.

This clonotype qualifies as medium-sized. The CDR3 DNA reads TGTGCCAGACCGTCCGGGACAGGGGGTTATGAGCAGTACTTC. It encodes CARPSGTGGYEQYF. This chain links TRBV7-4 with TRBJ2-7; 11 bases agree with TRBD1. Germline V gene lookup returns CDR1 SGHVT and CDR2 SQSDAQ. Trimming at V came to 9 bases and at J to 7 bases, leaving 11 bases not matched to a gene. This CDR3 is built from 14 residues.

The chain links TRBV30 to TRBJ1-1; 8 bases line up with TRBD1. CDR1 is GTSNPN, CDR2 SVGIG, per germline (reference sequence). The CDR3 has 14 residues. V trimming: 5 bases; J trimming: 2 bases; junction bases outside the gene matches: 7. The CDR3 spells CAWDMGQVNTEAFF. The CDR3, as DNA: TGTGCCTGGGACATGGGACAGGTCAACACTGAAGCTTTCTTT.

This clonotype was found many times. This chain connects TRBV12-3 or TRBV12-4 to TRBJ2-1, with D uncertain. With 5 bases removed from V and 5 bases from J, the gap between germline ends came to 10 bases. This CDR3 is 13 amino acids long. CDR3 nucleotides: TGTGCCAGCAGTCCCATGCTGGACAATGAGCAGTTCTTC. It translates to CASSPMLDNEQFF.

This clonotype has a count of ten or more. The chain combines TRBV7-9 with TRBJ2-7; D gene uncertain. The CDR3 contains 12 residues. Per germline, CDR1 SEHNR and CDR2 FQNEAQ (reference sequence). V lost 3 bases, J lost 0 bases, and 3 bases lay in between. The CDR3 nucleotides are TGTGCCAGCAGCTTCGACTCCTACGAGCAGTACGTC. This gives the protein CASSFDSYEQYV.

The V and J genes are TRBV7-2 and TRBJ2-1; no definite D call. Trimming stripped 2 bases from V and 8 bases from J, with 16 bases between. The CDR3 is made up of 15 amino acids. Germline values: CDR1 SGHTA, CDR2 FQGNSA. The CDR3 region has the DNA TGTGCCAGCAGCTTATCTGCGTTGGCTTACTATGAGCAGTTCTTC. Translated: CASSLSALAYYEQFF.

The table lists this clonotype with many counts. This chain uses TRBV12-3 or TRBV12-4 with TRBJ2-2, with 9 bases identical to TRBD1. This CDR3 region has 13 residues. J lost 6 bases, V lost 6 bases, and 2 bases had no gene match. The CDR3 spells CASRDRGAGELFF. The CDR3 nucleotides are TGTGCCAGCAGAGACAGGGGGGCCGGGGAGCTGTTTTTT.

This clonotype came up many times. This chain connects TRBV20-1 to TRBJ1-5, with D tentatively TRBD1 (5 bases). The CDR3 has 15 residues. The germline V gene has CDR1 DFQATT and CDR2 SNEGSKA (reference sequence). Trimming removed 0 bases from V and 2 bases from J, with 11 bases in between. The CDR3 spells CSARERQKGNQPQHF. The DNA for the CDR3 is TGCAGTGCTAGAGAAAGACAGAAGGGCAATCAGCCCCAGCATTTT.

This clonotype was counted ten times or more. The V and J genes are TRBV5-6 and TRBJ2-4; TRBD2 is a possible D gene (5 bases). Germline V CDR1 and CDR2: SGHDT, YYEEEE. V shed 0 bases and J shed 0 bases, with 13 bases lying between them. CDR3 length: 17 amino acids. CDR3 nucleotides: TGTGCCAGCAGCTTGGGGGAAGAGCGGTTAGCCAAAAACATTCAGTACTTC. Translated, it gives CASSLGEERLAKNIQYF.

The chain employs TRBV20-1 and TRBJ2-3, with D perhaps TRBD1 or TRBD2 (5 bases each). The CDR3 runs to 13 residues. V was trimmed by 1 base and J by 7 bases, leaving 12 bases between them. From germline, CDR1 is DFQATT and CDR2 SNEGSKA (reference sequence). This CDR3 is CSARVGGANTQYF. The CDR3 coding sequence is TGCAGTGCTAGAGTTGGGGGAGCGAATACGCAGTATTTT.